These 13 T cell receptor beta chains originate from one sample sequenced in a study of T cell responses to AZD1222 COVID-19 vaccine (dated by TCRdb to about 2021). Library preparation used the immunoSEQ multiplex PCR assay. TCRdb took this table from immuneACCESS and kept in-frame rearrangements with V and J called. Such tables lack part of the clones; where checked against another copy, unresolved V genes explain under half of the gap, and the rest is unexplained. Across this sample there are around 140,000 clones, with 91% seen only once. Clones ranked in the top ten supply about 1.9% of the sample. The meaning of the sample's time point label: about 28 days (+/-7) after the second vaccine dose. The material sequenced was peripheral blood, taken 28 days after the second AZD1222 dose. Receptors originate from an adult who received the AZD1222 COVID-19 vaccine.

The chain links TRBV5-1 to TRBJ2-3; tentative D call: TRBD1 (6 bases). CDR1 is SGHRS and CDR2 is YFSETQ in the germline V gene. V gave up 6 bases and J gave up 0 bases, with 11 bases separating them. The CDR3 is 14 amino acids. The DNA for the CDR3 is TGCGCCAGCACCGGACAGACTAGCACAGATACGCAGTATTTT. It is translated as CASTGQTSTDTQYF.

This clone was picked up a small number of times. This sequence joins TRBV2 and TRBJ1-5, with D perhaps matching TRBD1 (5 bases). The V end was cut by 6 bases, the J end by 14 bases, with 14 bases between. The CDR3 extends over 11 amino acids. Germline assignment: CDR1 SNHLY and CDR2 FYNNEI. The CDR3, as DNA: TGTGCCAGCAGAGCCGCGGGACTAGAGCATTTT. Amino acids: CASRAAGLEHF.

The J gene is TRBJ1-2, the V gene TRBV5-4; possible D gene TRBD1, 5 bases. Germline CDR1 SGHNT, CDR2 YYREEE (reference sequence). V was cut by 4 bases and J by 4 bases, with 8 bases left in between. There are 12 residues in the CDR3. The DNA of the CDR3 is TGTGCCAGCAGCACAGACAGCTATGGCTACACCTTC. Amino acid sequence: CASSTDSYGYTF.

In its sample, this clone was seen once. The genes are TRBV2 and TRBJ1-4; 7 bases agree with TRBD1. Germline V gene data show CDR1 as SNHLY and CDR2 as FYNNEI. CDR3 length: 15 amino acids. V was pared by 6 bases and J by 4 bases, with 8 bases of the junction left unmatched. In DNA form, the CDR3 reads TGTGCCAGCAGCGGCGGAGGACAGGTTAATGAAAAACTGTTTTTT. Protein: CASSGGGQVNEKLFF.

The chain has TRBV6-1 and TRBJ2-5, with D possibly being TRBD1 (7 bases). CDR1 is MNHNS, CDR2 SASEGT, per germline. V gave up 1 base and J gave up 10 bases, with 31 bases separating them. The CDR3 is 19 amino acids. CDR3 nucleotides: TGTGCCAGCAGTGAAGTCCGGGGAGGTTTGGGGCCCAGGGGGAGCCTCCAGTACTTC. It yields the protein CASSEVRGGLGPRGSLQYF.

V is TRBV6-2 or TRBV6-3 and J is TRBJ1-2; 12 positions agree with TRBD1. This CDR3 comprises 17 residues. Germline lookup yields CDR1 MNHEY and CDR2 SVGEGT. V was clipped by 5 bases and J by 2 bases; unmatched bases: 9. CDR3 bases: TGTGCCAGCAGTCACCCGGGACAGGGGGCTTTAAACTATGGCTACACCTTC. Its protein is CASSHPGQGALNYGYTF.

CDR3 DNA: TGTGCCAGCAGTGAACAGGGTTGGTCAATCGATGAAAAACTGTTTTTT. It codes for CASSEQGWSIDEKLFF. This rearrangement joins TRBV2 to TRBJ1-4; D is possibly TRBD1 (5 bases). Germline CDR1 and CDR2: SNHLY and FYNNEI. This CDR3 comprises 16 residues. Trimming removed 2 bases at V and 6 bases at J, with 16 bases between.

The chain uses TRBV11-2 and TRBJ2-7; 7 positions match TRBD1. V lost 5 bases to trimming and J lost 2 bases; unmatched junction nucleotides: 6. CDR1 and CDR2 from the germline V gene are SGHAT and FQNNGV. The CDR3 extends over 14 amino acids. As DNA, the CDR3 is TGTGCCAGCAGCCCCCCAGGGGGACCCTACGAGCAGTACGTC. Translating gives CASSPPGGPYEQYV.

The rearrangement joins TRBV25-1 to TRBJ1-5; no firm D call. Trimming left V 8 bases short and J 1 base short, with 12 bases between. Germline V CDR1 and CDR2: MGHDK, SYGVNS. This CDR3 is 14 amino acids long. CDR3 DNA sequence: TGTGCCAGCTCAGACGGACTAAGCAATCAGCCCCAGCATTTT. Protein product: CASSDGLSNQPQHF.

Details on this clone: This same CDR3 is encoded by further DNA sequences in the sample. CDR3 DNA sequence: TGTGCCAGTAGTATAGGCGATTCACCCCTCCACTTT. Translating it yields CASSIGDSPLHF. The chain joins TRBV19 to TRBJ1-6; D is unclear. Between the trimmed V and J ends, which lost 1 base and 8 bases, there was a span of 3 bases. This CDR3 has 12 amino acids. The germline V gene has CDR1 LNHDA and CDR2 SQIVND (reference sequence).

This chain links TRBV27 with TRBJ2-2, with TRBD2 matching over 8 bases. Looked up from germline, CDR1 is MNHEY and CDR2 is SMNVEV (reference sequence). Trimming cost V 2 bases and J 4 bases; bases outside gene matches: 9. This CDR3 has 17 residues. CDR3 DNA sequence: TGTGCCAGCAGTTTAAAATCCAGCGGGAGTGGCACCGGGGAGCTGTTTTTT. It encodes CASSLKSSGSGTGELFF.

This rearrangement joins TRBV28 to TRBJ2-3, with D hard to call. Trimming shortened V by 2 bases and J by 2 bases, and 8 bases separated the two germline ends. CDR3 length: 14 amino acids. Germline loops: CDR1 MDHEN, CDR2 SYDVKM. CDR3 DNA sequence: TGTGCCAGCAGTTTAGGGCTGTACACAGATACGCAGTATTTT. Translating gives CASSLGLYTDTQYF. The full variable domain, with the rest looked up from reference TRBV28 and TRBJ2-3, is DVKVTQSSRYLVKRTGEKVFLECVQDMDHENMFWYRQDPGLGLRLIYFSYDVKMKEKGDIPEGYSVSREKKERFSLILESASTNQTSMYLCASSLGLYTDTQYFGPGTRLTVL.

The chain uses TRBV7-8 and TRBJ1-6; no definite D call. The CDR3 totals 13 residues. Germline-derived CDR1 and CDR2 are SGHVS and FQNEAQ. V was trimmed by 5 bases and J by 4 bases, leaving 6 bases between them. CDR3 nucleotides: TGTGCCAGCAGCCGACGGTATAATTCACCCCTCCACTTT. Translation: CASSRRYNSPLHF.